This T cell receptor beta chain was observed in a study of Ad26.COV2.S vaccination and SARS-CoV-2 variants. Study details: Doses of Ad26.COV2.S were injected into muscle once or twice, 56 days apart.

Germline V gene data show CDR1 as MNHEY and CDR2 as SVGAGI. The CDR3 contains 14 residues. The germline V and J ends were trimmed by 4 bases and 8 bases, with 17 bases remaining between them. The assay was immunoSEQ multiplex PCR, and TCRdb's table has in-frame clones only and misses some. This sample has approximately 480,000 clones; around 88% occur once, and the top ten carry 9.5% to 15%. Treatment reported: about 20 received Ad26.COV2.S at low or high dose, single or two shots; 5 received placebo; per-sample allocation not given. Day 63 after the first vaccine or placebo injection was the time point for sampling. The shot given was an Ad26 vector that makes Wuhan-strain SARS-CoV-2 spike.

This specimen consisted of peripheral blood, obtained in a trial of Ad26.COV2.S vaccine versus placebo. The TCR originated in a person between 18 and 59 years old who received the Ad26.COV2.S COVID-19 vaccine or a placebo. The chain joins TRBV6-5 to TRBJ1-2; D gene ambiguous. The CDR3 loop is CASSSLGRSGGYTF. CDR3 nucleotide sequence: TGTGCCAGCAGTTCCCTCGGCAGGTCCGGAGGCTACACCTTC.